These T cell receptor beta chains were read from a single sample in a study of T-cell memory formation after mild COVID-19. Each CDR3 protein gets one entry after TCRdb re-called the 5' RACE reads with MiXCR. Altogether some 350,000 distinct CDR3 sequences are present, approximately 13% being singletons, with the ten largest covering over 20%. Sequencing input: PBMCs or a T cell subset sorted from them (not recorded which). Source of these receptors: a man aged 18 to 30 who had mild COVID-19 (a few samples of this study predate the infection). Cell type and time point are not known. CDR3s include the opening cysteine and the closing phenylalanine or tryptophan. The order of the fields is clone size, V gene, J gene, D gene, CDR3 protein, CDR3 DNA. D genes are given only for firm matches. The listing skips clone size in some rows; elsewhere it reads once, few, many or a size class.

many	TRBV11-2	TRBJ2-3	NA	CASSLDVGRARADTQYF	TGTGCCAGCAGCTTAGATGTCGGCAGGGCTCGAGCAGATACGCAGTATTTT
few	TRBV12-3/TRBV12-4	TRBJ1-4	NA	CASSMDSATNEKLFF	TGTGCCAGCAGTATGGACAGTGCAACTAATGAAAAACTGTTTTTT
NA	TRBV6-5	TRBJ2-1	TRBD2	CASRRGGSEQFF	TGTGCCAGCAGACGGGGGGGAAGTGAGCAGTTCTTC
few	TRBV7-2	TRBJ1-4	NA	CASSRSKDEKLFF	TGTGCCAGCAGCCGCTCGAAGGATGAAAAACTGTTTTTT
NA	TRBV3-1	TRBJ1-2	NA	CASSPPFGRASNYGYTF	TGTGCCAGCAGCCCCCCGTTTGGCAGGGCATCCAACTATGGCTACACCTTC
few	TRBV12-3/TRBV12-4	TRBJ2-1	TRBD2	CASSFSAGAGEQFF	TGTGCCAGCAGTTTTTCAGCGGGGGCGGGTGAGCAGTTCTTC
few	TRBV6-2/TRBV6-3	TRBJ1-5	NA	CASSLRGAGRGQPQHF	TGTGCCAGCAGTTTGAGGGGGGCCGGGCGGGGACAGCCCCAGCATTTT
NA	TRBV20-1	TRBJ2-7	TRBD2	CSALSASGGYEQYF	TGCAGTGCTCTGTCGGCTAGCGGGGGTTACGAGCAGTACTTC
few	TRBV24-1	TRBJ2-2	NA	CATSDFSEVTGELFF	TGTGCCACCAGTGATTTTTCGGAGGTGACCGGGGAGCTGTTTTTT
few	TRBV21-1	TRBJ2-3	NA	CASSNGTGAWADTQYF	TGTGCCAGCAGCAACGGGACAGGGGCATGGGCAGATACGCAGTATTTT
few	TRBV7-2	TRBJ2-3	TRBD2	CASSLMRGGATDTQYF	TGTGCCAGCAGCTTAATGCGGGGGGGCGCCACAGATACGCAGTATTTT
many	TRBV7-9	TRBJ1-1	NA	CASRLRQEAFF	TGTGCCAGCAGGCTTAGACAGGAAGCTTTCTTT
NA	TRBV4-3	TRBJ1-1	NA	CASSQVNSEFQGAFF	TGCGCCAGCAGCCAAGTCAATTCGGAATTCCAGGGGGCTTTCTTT
NA	TRBV6-2/TRBV6-3	TRBJ1-1	NA	CASSYYGDHYNTEAFF	TGTGCCAGCAGTTACTATGGGGACCACTATAACACTGAAGCTTTCTTT
many	TRBV5-1	TRBJ2-3	NA	CASSLGQSNTDTQYF	TGCGCCAGCAGCTTGGGACAGAGTAACACAGATACGCAGTATTTT
many	TRBV5-1	TRBJ2-3	NA	CASSSDSSTDTQYF	TGCGCCAGCAGCTCCGACAGCAGCACAGATACGCAGTATTTT
few	TRBV25-1	TRBJ2-7	TRBD1	CASSDRGQGEQYF	TGTGCCAGCAGTGACAGGGGGCAGGGCGAGCAGTACTTC
NA	TRBV6-5	TRBJ1-4	NA	CASSSGDATKEKLFF	TGTGCCAGCAGCTCAGGGGACGCAACTAAAGAAAAACTGTTTTTT
NA	TRBV5-6	TRBJ1-2	NA	CASSALGGTNYGYTF	TGTGCCAGCAGCGCCTTAGGGGGAACCAACTATGGCTACACCTTC
few	TRBV6-6	TRBJ1-5	TRBD1	CASRTGQQPQHF	TGTGCCAGCAGGACAGGGCAACAGCCCCAGCATTTT
few	TRBV3-1	TRBJ2-7	NA	CASSLARGEQYF	TGTGCCAGCAGCCTTGCTAGGGGCGAGCAGTACTTC
NA	TRBV10-3	TRBJ2-6	NA	CAISAYSPGTDTSGANVLTF	TGTGCCATCAGTGCCTATTCACCCGGGACGGACACCTCTGGGGCCAACGTCCTGACTTTC
many	TRBV7-2	TRBJ1-4	TRBD1	CASGRQGAANEKLFF	TGTGCCAGCGGTCGACAGGGGGCGGCTAATGAAAAACTGTTTTTT
few	TRBV9	TRBJ2-1	TRBD2	CASSRGGTSYNEQFF	TGTGCCAGCAGCCGGGGGGGGACCTCCTACAATGAGCAGTTCTTC
NA	TRBV7-8	TRBJ2-3	TRBD2	CASSPRALLAGGYTDTQYF	TGTGCCAGCAGCCCCCGAGCTCTCTTGGCGGGGGGATACACAGATACGCAGTATTTT
NA	TRBV7-6	TRBJ2-2	NA	CASSSFGELFF	TGTGCCAGCAGCTCTTTCGGGGAGCTGTTTTTT
many	TRBV12-3/TRBV12-4	TRBJ1-1	NA	CASSLTGEAFF	TGTGCCAGCAGTTTAACCGGCGAAGCTTTCTTT
NA	TRBV5-1	TRBJ2-7	NA	CASSLPGALNEQYF	TGCGCCAGCAGCTTACCGGGGGCTCTCAACGAGCAGTACTTC
many	TRBV5-4	TRBJ2-7	NA	CASSRGLTTGEQYF	TGTGCCAGCAGCCGCGGGTTAACTACGGGAGAGCAGTACTTC
few	TRBV6-4	TRBJ2-3	NA	CASSARVEPTDTQYF	TGTGCCAGCAGTGCCCGAGTGGAGCCCACAGATACGCAGTATTTT
few	TRBV9	TRBJ2-3	NA	CASSVEGVSTDTQYF	TGTGCCAGCAGCGTAGAGGGGGTCAGCACAGATACGCAGTATTTT
few	TRBV7-9	TRBJ2-3	TRBD1	CASSPRQGEETQYF	TGTGCCAGCAGCCCTCGACAGGGCGAAGAAACGCAGTATTTT
few	TRBV12-3/TRBV12-4	TRBJ2-1	NA	CASSLYPSWDEQFF	TGTGCCAGCAGTTTATACCCGTCTTGGGATGAGCAGTTCTTC
NA	TRBV28	TRBJ2-1	NA	CASSPRGPVDEQFF	TGTGCCAGCAGTCCCCGAGGCCCGGTGGATGAGCAGTTCTTC